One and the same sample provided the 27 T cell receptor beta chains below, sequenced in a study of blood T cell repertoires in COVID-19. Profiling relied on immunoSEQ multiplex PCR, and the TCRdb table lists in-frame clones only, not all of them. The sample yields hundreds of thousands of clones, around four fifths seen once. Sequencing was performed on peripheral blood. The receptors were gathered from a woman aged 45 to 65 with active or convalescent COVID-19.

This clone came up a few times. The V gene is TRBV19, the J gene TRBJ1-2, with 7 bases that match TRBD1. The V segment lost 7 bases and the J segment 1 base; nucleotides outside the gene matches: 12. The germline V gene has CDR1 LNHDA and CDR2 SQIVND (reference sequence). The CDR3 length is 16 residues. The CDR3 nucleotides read TGTGCCAGTACGCGCCACACTCAGGGGGGTAACTATGGCTACACCTTC. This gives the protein CASTRHTQGGNYGYTF.

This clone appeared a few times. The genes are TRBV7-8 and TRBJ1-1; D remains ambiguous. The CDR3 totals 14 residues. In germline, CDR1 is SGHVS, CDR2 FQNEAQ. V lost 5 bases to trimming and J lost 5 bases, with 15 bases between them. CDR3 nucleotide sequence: TGTGCCAGCAGCCCCTACCGAGTCGAAACTGAAGCTTTCTTT. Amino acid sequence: CASSPYRVETEAFF.

The CDR3 DNA follows: TGTGCCAGCAGCTCCTTAGCGGGAGGACTGGAGGAGCAGTACTTC. Translating it yields CASSSLAGGLEEQYF. The chain employs TRBV7-9 and TRBJ2-7, with 10 bases that match TRBD2. The germline V gene encodes CDR1 SEHNR and CDR2 FQNEAQ (reference sequence). Trimming at V came to 4 bases and at J to 7 bases, leaving 10 bases not matched to a gene. The CDR3 sequence is 15 residues long.

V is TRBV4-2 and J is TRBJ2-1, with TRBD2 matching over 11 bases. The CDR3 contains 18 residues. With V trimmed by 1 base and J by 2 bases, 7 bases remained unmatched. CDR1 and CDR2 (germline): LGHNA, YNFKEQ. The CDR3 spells CASSQVAQLAGAYNEQFF. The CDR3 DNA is TGTGCCAGCAGCCAAGTTGCCCAACTAGCGGGAGCCTACAATGAGCAGTTCTTC.

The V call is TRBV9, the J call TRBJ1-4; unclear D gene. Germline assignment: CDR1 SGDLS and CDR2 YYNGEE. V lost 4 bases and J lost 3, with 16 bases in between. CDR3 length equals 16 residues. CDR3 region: CASSLQAGLPNEKLFF. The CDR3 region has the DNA TGTGCCAGCAGCCTCCAAGCCGGACTCCCTAATGAAAAACTGTTTTTT.

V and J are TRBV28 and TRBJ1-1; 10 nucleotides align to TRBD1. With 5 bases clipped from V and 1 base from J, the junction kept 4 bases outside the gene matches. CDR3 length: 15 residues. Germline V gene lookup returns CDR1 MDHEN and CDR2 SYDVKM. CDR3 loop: CASSPRDRGNTEAFF. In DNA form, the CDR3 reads TGTGCCAGCAGTCCCCGGGACAGGGGGAACACTGAAGCTTTCTTT.

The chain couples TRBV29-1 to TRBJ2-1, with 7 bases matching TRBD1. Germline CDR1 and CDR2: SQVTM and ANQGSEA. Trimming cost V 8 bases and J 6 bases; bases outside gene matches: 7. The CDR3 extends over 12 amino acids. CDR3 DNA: TGCAGCTCGTGGACAGGCCCCAATGAGCAGTTCTTC. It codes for CSSWTGPNEQFF.

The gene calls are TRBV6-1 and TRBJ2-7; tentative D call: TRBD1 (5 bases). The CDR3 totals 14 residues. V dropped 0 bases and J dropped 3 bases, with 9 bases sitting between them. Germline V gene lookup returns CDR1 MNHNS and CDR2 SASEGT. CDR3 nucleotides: TGTGCCAGCAGTGAAGCGGGGCGAAGCTACGAGCAGTACTTC. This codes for CASSEAGRSYEQYF.

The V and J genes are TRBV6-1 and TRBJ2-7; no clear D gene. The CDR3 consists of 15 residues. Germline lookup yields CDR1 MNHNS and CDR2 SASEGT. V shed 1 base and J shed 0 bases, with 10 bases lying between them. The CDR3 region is CASSEGFWSSYEQYF. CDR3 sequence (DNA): TGTGCCAGCAGTGAAGGGTTCTGGAGCTCCTACGAGCAGTACTTC.

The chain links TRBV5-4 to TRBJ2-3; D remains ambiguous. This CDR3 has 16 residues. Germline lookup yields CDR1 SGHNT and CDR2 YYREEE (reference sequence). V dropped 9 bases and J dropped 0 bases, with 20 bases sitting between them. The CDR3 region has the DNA TGTGCCATCACTACGAGCCATGCGGCTAGCACAGATACGCAGTATTTT. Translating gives CAITTSHAASTDTQYF.

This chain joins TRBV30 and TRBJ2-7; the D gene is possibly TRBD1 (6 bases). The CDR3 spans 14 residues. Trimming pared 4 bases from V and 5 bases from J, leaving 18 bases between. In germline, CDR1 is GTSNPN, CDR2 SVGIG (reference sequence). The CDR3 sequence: CAWTSGDFDHEQYF. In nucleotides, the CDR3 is TGTGCCTGGACGTCAGGGGATTTCGACCACGAGCAGTACTTC. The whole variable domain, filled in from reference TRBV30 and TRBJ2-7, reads SQTIHQWPATLVQPVGSPLSLECTVEGTSNPNLYWYRQAAGRGLQLLFYSVGIGQISSEVPQNLSASRPQDRQFILSSKKLLLSDSGFYLCAWTSGDFDHEQYFGPGTRLTVT.

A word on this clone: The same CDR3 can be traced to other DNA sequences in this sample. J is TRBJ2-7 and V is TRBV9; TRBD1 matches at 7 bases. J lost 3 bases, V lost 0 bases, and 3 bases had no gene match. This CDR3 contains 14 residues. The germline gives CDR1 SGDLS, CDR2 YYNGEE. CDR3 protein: CASSVGQGNYEQYF. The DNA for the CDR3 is TGTGCCAGCAGCGTAGGACAGGGTAACTACGAGCAGTACTTC. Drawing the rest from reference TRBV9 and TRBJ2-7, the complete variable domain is DSGVTQTPKHLITATGQRVTLRCSPRSGDLSVYWYQQSLDQGLQFLIQYYNGEERAKGNILERFSAQQFPDLHSELNLSSLELGDSALYFCASSVGQGNYEQYFGPGTRLTVT.

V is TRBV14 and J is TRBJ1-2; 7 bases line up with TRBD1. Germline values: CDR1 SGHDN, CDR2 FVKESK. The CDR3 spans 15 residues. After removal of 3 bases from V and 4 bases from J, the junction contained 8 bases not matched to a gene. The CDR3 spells CASSQAPAGGYGYTF. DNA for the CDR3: TGTGCCAGCAGCCAGGCCCCAGCAGGGGGCTATGGCTACACCTTC.

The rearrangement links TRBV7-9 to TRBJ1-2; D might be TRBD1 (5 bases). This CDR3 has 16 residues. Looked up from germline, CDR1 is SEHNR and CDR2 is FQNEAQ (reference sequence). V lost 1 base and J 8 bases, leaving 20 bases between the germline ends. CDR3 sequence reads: CASSLGPRQGDWGYTF. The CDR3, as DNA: TGTGCCAGCAGCTTAGGACCCCGGCAGGGCGATTGGGGCTACACCTTC.

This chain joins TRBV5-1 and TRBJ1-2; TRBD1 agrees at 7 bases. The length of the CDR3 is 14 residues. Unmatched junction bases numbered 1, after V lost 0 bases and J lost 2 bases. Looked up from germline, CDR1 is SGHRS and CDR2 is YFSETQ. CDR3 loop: CASSLGDRNYGYTF. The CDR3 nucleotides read TGCGCCAGCAGCTTGGGGGACAGAAACTATGGCTACACCTTC.

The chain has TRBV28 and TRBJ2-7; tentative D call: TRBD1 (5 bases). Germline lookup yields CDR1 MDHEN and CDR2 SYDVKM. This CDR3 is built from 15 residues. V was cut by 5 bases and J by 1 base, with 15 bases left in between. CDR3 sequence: CASSLLRARSYEQYF. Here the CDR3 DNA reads TGTGCCAGCAGTCTACTCAGGGCTAGGTCCTACGAGCAGTACTTC.

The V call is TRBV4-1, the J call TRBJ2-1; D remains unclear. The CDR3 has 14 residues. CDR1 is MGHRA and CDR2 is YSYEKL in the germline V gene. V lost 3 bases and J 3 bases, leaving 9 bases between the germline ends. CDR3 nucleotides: TGCGCCAGCAGCCAGAGAGCTGACTACAATGAGCAGTTCTTC. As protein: CASSQRADYNEQFF.

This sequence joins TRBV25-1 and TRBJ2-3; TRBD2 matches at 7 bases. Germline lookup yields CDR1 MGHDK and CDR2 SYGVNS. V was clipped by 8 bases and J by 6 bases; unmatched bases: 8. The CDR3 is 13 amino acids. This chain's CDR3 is CASSRSGIDTQYF. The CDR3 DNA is TGTGCCAGCTCCCGAAGCGGGATTGATACGCAGTATTTT. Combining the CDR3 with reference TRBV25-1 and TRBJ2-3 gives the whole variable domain EADIYQTPRYLVIGTGKKITLECSQTMGHDKMYWYQQDPGMELHLIHYSYGVNSTEKGDLSSESTVSRIRTEHFPLTLESARPSHTSQYLCASSRSGIDTQYFGPGTRLTVL.

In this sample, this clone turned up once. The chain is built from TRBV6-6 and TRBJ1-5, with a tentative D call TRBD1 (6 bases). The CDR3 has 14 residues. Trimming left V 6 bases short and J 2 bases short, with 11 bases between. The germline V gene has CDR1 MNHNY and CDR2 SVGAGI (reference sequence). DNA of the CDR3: TGTGCCAGCAGCCCCCCAGGGGGCAATCAGCCCCAGCATTTT. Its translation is CASSPPGGNQPQHF.

CDR3 amino acids: CASSFSGAGVEETQYF. Here the CDR3 DNA reads TGTGCCAGCAGCTTCTCTGGGGCGGGAGTTGAAGAGACCCAGTACTTC. V is TRBV5-4 and J is TRBJ2-5, with TRBD2 matching 7 bases. The CDR3 contains 16 residues. Germline V CDR1 and CDR2: SGHNT, YYREEE (reference sequence). Trimming at V came to 2 bases and at J to 3 bases, leaving 10 bases not matched to a gene.

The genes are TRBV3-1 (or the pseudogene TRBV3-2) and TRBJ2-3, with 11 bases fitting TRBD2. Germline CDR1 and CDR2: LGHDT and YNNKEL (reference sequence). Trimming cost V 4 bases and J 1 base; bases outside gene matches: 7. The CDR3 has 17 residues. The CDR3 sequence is CASSRNSGRAGTDTQYF. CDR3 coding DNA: TGTGCCAGCAGCCGGAATAGCGGGAGGGCCGGCACAGATACGCAGTATTTT.

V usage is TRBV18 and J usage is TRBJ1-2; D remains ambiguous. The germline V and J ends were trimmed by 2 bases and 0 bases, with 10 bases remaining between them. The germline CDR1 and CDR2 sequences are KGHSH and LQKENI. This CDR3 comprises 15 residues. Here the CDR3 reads CASSPAVAANYGYTF. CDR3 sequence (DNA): TGTGCCAGCTCACCAGCAGTCGCCGCTAACTATGGCTACACCTTC.

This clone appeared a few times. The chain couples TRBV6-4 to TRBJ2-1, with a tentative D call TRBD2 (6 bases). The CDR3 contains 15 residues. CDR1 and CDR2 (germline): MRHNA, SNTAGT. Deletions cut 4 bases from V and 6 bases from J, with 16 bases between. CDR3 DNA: TGTGCCAGCAGTGTAATAGCGGAGAGTTCCAATGAGCAGTTCTTC. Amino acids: CASSVIAESSNEQFF.

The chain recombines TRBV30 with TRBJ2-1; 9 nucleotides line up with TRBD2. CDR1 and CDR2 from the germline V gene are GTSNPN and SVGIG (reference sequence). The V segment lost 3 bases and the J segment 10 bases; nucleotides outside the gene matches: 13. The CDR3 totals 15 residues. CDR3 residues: CAWRQRAGGLLEQFF. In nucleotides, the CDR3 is TGTGCCTGGAGGCAACGGGCGGGAGGGCTCCTGGAGCAGTTCTTC. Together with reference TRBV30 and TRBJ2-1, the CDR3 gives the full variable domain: SQTIHQWPATLVQPVGSPLSLECTVEGTSNPNLYWYRQAAGRGLQLLFYSVGIGQISSEVPQNLSASRPQDRQFILSSKKLLLSDSGFYLCAWRQRAGGLLEQFFGPGTRLTVL.

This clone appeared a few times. CDR3 region: CASSPPGRGSTGELFF. The CDR3 DNA follows: TGTGCCAGCAGCCCGCCAGGGCGGGGATCCACCGGGGAGCTGTTTTTT. The chain has TRBV9 and TRBJ2-2; TRBD2 is a possible D gene (6 bases). Germline CDR1 and CDR2: SGDLS and YYNGEE. Trimming pared 4 bases from V and 4 bases from J, leaving 17 bases between. CDR3 length: 16 residues.

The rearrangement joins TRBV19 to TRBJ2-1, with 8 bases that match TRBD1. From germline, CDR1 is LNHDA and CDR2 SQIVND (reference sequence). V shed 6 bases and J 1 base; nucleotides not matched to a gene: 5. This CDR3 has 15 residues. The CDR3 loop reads CASSRGLRSYNEQFF. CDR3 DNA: TGTGCCAGTAGCAGGGGGCTAAGGTCCTACAATGAGCAGTTCTTC.

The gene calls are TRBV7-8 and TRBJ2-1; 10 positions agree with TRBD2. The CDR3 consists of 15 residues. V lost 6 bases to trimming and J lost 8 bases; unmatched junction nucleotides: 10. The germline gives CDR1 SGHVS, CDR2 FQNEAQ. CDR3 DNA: TGTGCCAGCAGGGCTAGCGGGAGAAGCCTGCATGAGCAGTTCTTC. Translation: CASRASGRSLHEQFF.